A selection of T cell receptor beta chains follows, all from one sample in a study of patients and donors after allogeneic stem cell transplantation. TCRdb fed the RT-PCR reads into MiXCR, producing one record per CDR3 protein. The sample lists roughly 940,000 distinct CDR3 sequences; more than 15% were seen once. Sequences were obtained from blood, either unsorted or a sorted T cell fraction (not recorded which). All receptors derive from a human donor who was either an allogeneic HSCT recipient or a stem cell or donor lymphocyte infusion donor (not recorded which). It is not recorded whose cells these are; they may come from a transplant donor. The CDR3 runs from the conserved cysteine through the conserved F or W. D genes are given only for firm matches. The size field is filled for only some rows; it gives once, few, many or a size class.

j_gene | v_gene | d_gene | abundance | CDR3aa | CDR3nt
TRBJ2-5 | TRBV2 | . | . | CASSSTNRASGETQYF | TGTGCCAGCAGTTCTACCAACCGGGCCTCGGGGGAGACCCAGTACTTC
TRBJ2-3 | TRBV5-1 | . | . | CASSEGLSTDTQYF | TGCGCCAGCTCGGAGGGACTTAGCACAGATACGCAGTATTTT
TRBJ2-7 | TRBV24-1 | . | . | CATSAGVNYEQYF | TGTGCCACCAGTGCTGGCGTCAACTACGAGCAGTACTTC
TRBJ1-4 | TRBV27 | . | . | CASSELWDLGEKLFF | TGTGCCAGCAGTGAGCTATGGGACTTGGGTGAAAAACTGTTTTTT
TRBJ2-2 | TRBV7-4 | TRBD1 | . | CAILTDRGRSGELFF | TGTGCCATCCTGACTGACAGGGGGCGTTCCGGGGAGCTGTTTTTT
TRBJ2-1 | TRBV20-1 | TRBD2 | . | CSASPHLAGSYNEQFF | TGCAGTGCTAGCCCTCATCTAGCGGGCTCCTACAATGAGCAGTTCTTC
TRBJ1-1 | TRBV4-1 | TRBD1 | few | CASSQGQGRMNTEAFF | TGCGCCAGCAGCCAAGGACAGGGTCGCATGAACACTGAAGCTTTCTTT
TRBJ2-1 | TRBV7-3 | TRBD1 | . | CASSRTGASPNEQFF | TGTGCCAGCAGCCGAACAGGGGCCTCTCCCAATGAGCAGTTCTTC
TRBJ1-1 | TRBV6-5 | . | . | CASSYPGTTEAFF | TGTGCCAGCAGTTACCCAGGGACAACTGAAGCTTTCTTT
TRBJ1-1 | TRBV6-1 | . | few | CARREVGVLNTEAFF | TGTGCCAGGAGGGAGGTAGGCGTTTTGAACACTGAAGCTTTCTTT
TRBJ1-2 | TRBV30 | . | . | CAWSVGTPYTF | TGTGCCTGGAGTGTCGGTACGCCCTACACCTTC
TRBJ2-7 | TRBV7-9 | . | few | CASISQSSYEQYF | TGTGCCAGCATCTCCCAGAGCTCCTACGAGCAGTACTTC
TRBJ1-2 | TRBV25-1 | . | few | CAHSDAYSGYTF | TGTGCCCATTCGGACGCGTATAGCGGCTACACCTTC
TRBJ1-1 | TRBV12-3/TRBV12-4 | . | . | CASSEDSYTEAFF | TGTGCCAGCAGCGAGGACTCGTACACTGAAGCTTTCTTT
TRBJ2-1 | TRBV12-3/TRBV12-4 | TRBD1 | many | CASNRDRGLYNEQFF | TGTGCCAGCAACAGAGACAGGGGGCTCTACAATGAGCAGTTCTTC
TRBJ1-1 | TRBV28 | TRBD1 | few | CASRNRGGNTEAFF | TGTGCCAGCAGAAACAGGGGGGGGAACACTGAAGCTTTCTTT
TRBJ2-1 | TRBV5-1 | . | . | CASSGGSRSNEQFF | TGCGCCAGCAGCGGCGGATCGAGGAGCAATGAGCAGTTCTTC
TRBJ2-7 | TRBV24-1 | TRBD2 | many | CATSDPTSGRIYEQYF | TGTGCCACCAGTGACCCGACTAGCGGGAGAATCTACGAGCAGTACTTC
TRBJ1-1 | TRBV12-3/TRBV12-4 | . | . | CASSLGAPWGAFF | TGTGCCAGCAGCCTAGGGGCCCCCTGGGGGGCTTTCTTT
TRBJ2-7 | TRBV28 | TRBD2 | . | CASSPAGLAQTYEQYF | TGTGCCAGCAGTCCCGCTGGACTAGCGCAAACCTACGAGCAGTACTTC
TRBJ2-5 | TRBV4-3 | . | . | CASSTKRGETQYF | TGCGCCAGCAGCACAAAAAGGGGAGAGACCCAGTACTTC
TRBJ1-2 | TRBV9 | TRBD1 | . | CASSVVGTGAIYGYTF | TGTGCCAGCAGCGTAGTGGGGACAGGGGCTATCTATGGCTACACCTTC
TRBJ2-7 | TRBV20-1 | . | few | CSARSQGPYEQYF | TGCAGTGCTAGATCACAAGGGCCCTACGAGCAGTACTTC
TRBJ2-5 | TRBV29-1 | . | . | CSVTGRVETQYF | TGCAGCGTTACAGGGAGGGTAGAGACCCAGTACTTC
TRBJ2-7 | TRBV6-1 | TRBD1 | . | CASRDWDRSSYEQYF | TGTGCCAGCAGAGACTGGGACAGGTCCTCCTACGAGCAGTACTTC
TRBJ1-3 | TRBV12-3/TRBV12-4 | TRBD1 | . | CASSLTLQGLSTIYF | TGTGCCAGCAGTTTGACCCTACAGGGGTTGAGCACCATATATTTT
TRBJ2-5 | TRBV20-1 | . | . | CSARDWGKETQYF | TGCAGTGCTAGAGATTGGGGTAAAGAGACCCAGTACTTC
TRBJ2-7 | TRBV12-3/TRBV12-4 | . | many | CASSPSWEQYF | TGTGCCAGCAGTCCCTCTTGGGAGCAGTACTTC
TRBJ2-2 | TRBV11-1 | . | few | CASSLQGSLRSGVITGELFF | TGTGCCAGCAGCTTACAGGGTTCCCTCCGATCGGGGGTGATCACCGGGGAGCTGTTTTTT
TRBJ1-2 | TRBV12-3/TRBV12-4 | . | . | CASSLDQGYGYTF | TGTGCCAGCAGTTTAGATCAAGGGTATGGCTACACCTTC
TRBJ1-1 | TRBV9 | . | . | CASSVAGEENTEAFF | TGTGCCAGCAGCGTAGCTGGGGAGGAGAACACTGAAGCTTTCTTT
TRBJ2-2 | TRBV2 | . | . | CASSHNQGSVTGELFF | TGTGCCAGCAGTCACAATCAAGGGTCCGTCACCGGGGAGCTGTTTTTT
TRBJ2-1 | TRBV12-3/TRBV12-4 | TRBD2 | . | CASTLAGGAYNEQFF | TGTGCCAGCACCTTAGCGGGGGGAGCCTACAATGAGCAGTTCTTC
TRBJ2-2 | TRBV4-3 | . | few | CASSQRTANTGELFF | TGCGCCAGCAGCCAGAGGACAGCGAACACCGGGGAGCTGTTTTTT
TRBJ1-5 | TRBV24-1 | . | . | CATSGGIYQHF | TGTGCCACCAGTGGTGGCATCTATCAGCATTTT